These T cell receptor beta chains were read from a single sample in a study of blood T cell repertoires in COVID-19. The table came from immunoSEQ multiplex PCR; TCRdb's copy has only in-frame clones and leaves some out. The table has more than 13,000 clones, around nine tenths seen once. The sequenced sample was peripheral blood. All receptors come from a woman in her 70s in a cohort sampled during active or convalescent COVID-19. CDR3s leave out the opening cysteine and the closing phenylalanine or tryptophan.

V: TRBV18
J: TRBJ1-3
CDR3: ASSPFDNSGNTIY

V: TRBV20-1
J: TRBJ1-5
CDR3: SASVGQGRNQPQH

V: TRBV28
J: TRBJ1-2
CDR3: ASSPGGTNYGYT

V: TRBV5-1
J: TRBJ1-1
CDR3: ASSLTTGGTGEAF

V: TRBV11-2
J: TRBJ2-3
CDR3: ASSLGFGFRTDTQY

V: TRBV5-1
J: TRBJ1-1
CDR3: ASSLERGYTEAF

V: TRBV21-1
J: TRBJ1-2
CDR3: ASSLSGGQGCGYT

V: TRBV15
J: TRBJ1-6
CDR3: ATSRTGVAGAGGSPLH

V: TRBV7-9
J: TRBJ2-3
CDR3: ASSRGTSGGDTQY

V: TRBV20-1
J: TRBJ2-3
CDR3: SASPTSQDTQY

V: TRBV27
J: TRBJ1-5
CDR3: ASSPDRVQPQH

V: TRBV12-3/TRBV12-4
J: TRBJ2-5
CDR3: ASSPGETQY

V: TRBV7-9
J: TRBJ2-1
CDR3: ASRPTGGAAGYYNEQF

V: TRBV6-2/TRBV6-3
J: TRBJ1-2
CDR3: ASSPTGSGYT

V: TRBV11-3
J: TRBJ2-5
CDR3: ASSDRLAGEETQY

V: TRBV7-8
J: TRBJ1-5
CDR3: ASSLAEADQPQH

V: TRBV12-3/TRBV12-4
J: TRBJ2-1
CDR3: ASSFGGWVAF

V: TRBV27
J: TRBJ1-6
CDR3: ASSRATANSPLH

V: TRBV5-4
J: TRBJ2-5
CDR3: ASSQGAGETQY

V: TRBV27
J: TRBJ2-2
CDR3: ASSLTPGLPGELF

V: TRBV30
J: TRBJ1-5
CDR3: AWTLGGQGDNSAQH

V: TRBV27
J: TRBJ1-5
CDR3: ASSPLPGGVGDQPQH

V: TRBV28
J: TRBJ1-2
CDR3: ASSRPGGKYGYT

V: TRBV6-1
J: TRBJ1-3
CDR3: ASSEETGSGNTIY

V: TRBV6-5
J: TRBJ1-2
CDR3: ASSSPSTGTYGYT

V: TRBV5-4
J: TRBJ2-1
CDR3: ASSHDRPRDRVYNEQF

V: TRBV7-9
J: TRBJ1-4
CDR3: ASSFRQGGGEKLF

V: TRBV11-2
J: TRBJ1-3
CDR3: ASSPLGGVNAGNTIY

V: TRBV24-1
J: TRBJ2-7
CDR3: ATSVGQGLDEQY

V: TRBV2
J: TRBJ2-3
CDR3: ASSEARGTDTQY

V: TRBV5-5
J: TRBJ1-2
CDR3: ASSPRDRGGLGYT

V: TRBV29-1
J: TRBJ2-3
CDR3: SVEGLGGGDTQY

V: TRBV6-2/TRBV6-3
J: TRBJ2-7
CDR3: ASSRGPTYEQY

V: TRBV3-1/TRBV3-2
J: TRBJ2-5
CDR3: ASSRCAPLGETQY